The 9 T cell receptor beta chains reported below all come from one sample, sequenced in a study of shared clonotypes between healthy human individuals. The repertoire was sequenced with immunoSEQ multiplex PCR; TCRdb's copy has only in-frame clones and lacks some. The sample has a few million clones, about 92% seen once; the top ten hold about 0.39%. The specimen sequenced was naive CD4+ T cells from PBMCs. Documented subset: CD45RA+ positively selected. All receptors come from a man aged 18 to 35 in good health. Some clones in this sample may be carry-over from other donors' samples.

V usage is TRBV27 and J usage is TRBJ2-5; 9 bases match TRBD2. V trimming: 2 bases; J trimming: 5 bases; junction bases outside the gene matches: 6. The CDR3 totals 15 residues. Per germline, CDR1 MNHEY and CDR2 SMNVEV (reference sequence). The CDR3 DNA reads as TGTGCCAGCAGTTTAGCGGGAGGGCCGGGGGAGACCCAGTACTTC. Translation gives CASSLAGGPGETQYF.

The rearrangement joins TRBV9 to TRBJ1-2; the D is unclear. The CDR3 contains 12 residues. Looked up from germline, CDR1 is SGDLS and CDR2 is YYNGEE. The V and J ends lost 0 bases and 4 bases respectively, with 4 bases between them. CDR3 in DNA: TGTGCCAGCAGCGTAGAGGCCTATGGCTACACCTTC. This codes for CASSVEAYGYTF.

CDR3 sequence (DNA): TGTGCCAGCAGTGTACTGCGGGAGGCTGCCTACAATGAGCAGTTCTTC. It translates to CASSVLREAAYNEQFF. The rearrangement uses TRBV2 and TRBJ2-1; 8 bases agree with TRBD2. V lost 4 bases to trimming and J lost 2 bases; unmatched junction nucleotides: 7. CDR3 size: 16 residues. Per the germline V gene, CDR1 is SNHLY and CDR2 is FYNNEI.

In DNA, the CDR3 is TGTGCCAGCGGACCAGACAGACTCTCCTACGAGCAGTACTTC. This sequence encodes CASGPDRLSYEQYF. The chain couples TRBV11-2 to TRBJ2-7; a weak D match, TRBD1 (5 bases). V lost 8 bases and J lost 0, with 14 bases in between. This CDR3 comprises 14 residues. Germline V gives CDR1 SGHAT, CDR2 FQNNGV.

This clone appeared a single time. The chain has TRBV6-5 and TRBJ2-5, with D hard to call. The CDR3 sequence is 15 residues long. With 1 base removed from V and 5 bases from J, the gap between germline ends came to 14 bases. Germline V lookup: CDR1 MNHEY, CDR2 SVGAGI. CDR3 residues: CASSYWAGEGETQYF. CDR3 DNA: TGTGCCAGCAGTTACTGGGCAGGCGAAGGGGAGACCCAGTACTTC.

As concerns this clone: Relative to the germline gene, one junction end is altered; a read error may explain this. V and J are TRBV7-6 and TRBJ2-3, with 9 bases lining up with TRBD1. The germline gives CDR1 SGHVS, CDR2 FNYEAQ. The CDR3 consists of 15 residues. The CDR3: CASSFYRGRTGTQYF. The CDR3 region has the DNA TGTGCCAGCAGCTTTTACAGGGGGCGGACAGGTACGCAGTATTTT.

Of note for this clone: This specimen includes other DNA sequences encoding the same CDR3. The V call is TRBV5-4, the J call TRBJ2-5; no firm D call. This CDR3 has 12 amino acids. V shed 2 bases and J shed 4 bases, with 6 bases lying between them. Germline CDR1 and CDR2: SGHNT and YYREEE (reference sequence). The CDR3 bases are TGTGCCAGCAGCTTAAGAGGAGAGACCCAGTACTTC. It specifies CASSLRGETQYF.

The V call is TRBV19, the J call TRBJ2-7; D unclear. Germline-derived CDR1 and CDR2 are LNHDA and SQIVND (reference sequence). V lost 1 base and J lost 2, with 9 bases in between. The CDR3 runs 14 residues. CDR3 region: CASSIVGATYEQYF. The CDR3 DNA reads TGTGCCAGTAGTATAGTTGGAGCGACCTACGAGCAGTACTTC. Complete variable domain (other parts from reference TRBV19 and TRBJ2-7): DGGITQSPKYLFRKEGQNVTLSCEQNLNHDAMYWYRQDPGQGLRLIYYSQIVNDFQKGDIAEGYSVSREKKESFPLTVTSAQKNPTAFYLCASSIVGATYEQYFGPGTRLTVT.

The chain carries TRBV28 and TRBJ2-7; D gene uncertain. The germline gives CDR1 MDHEN, CDR2 SYDVKM. This CDR3 is 10 amino acids long. The V gene lost 8 bases and the J gene lost 6 bases, with 8 bases spanning the gap. CDR3: CASGWGEQYF. Here the CDR3 DNA reads TGTGCCAGCGGTTGGGGCGAGCAGTACTTC. The whole variable domain, filled in from reference TRBV28 and TRBJ2-7, reads DVKVTQSSRYLVKRTGEKVFLECVQDMDHENMFWYRQDPGLGLRLIYFSYDVKMKEKGDIPEGYSVSREKKERFSLILESASTNQTSMYLCASGWGEQYFGPGTRLTVT.